These T cell receptor beta chains were read from a single sample in a study of cytomegalovirus exposure and HLA in healthy donors. The data were produced by immunoSEQ multiplex PCR, yet TCRdb's version contains in-frame clones alone and is incomplete. Recorded here are 55,000 to 85,000 clones; the top ten clones represent roughly 3.8%. The sequenced sample consisted of PBMCs. These receptors were collected from a female donor in good health and CMV-seropositive. Each CDR3 is given with its conserved first and last residue. Fields, in order: V gene, J gene, D gene, CDR3 length, CDR3 protein, CDR3 DNA. The D gene is left open where the match is weak.

>TRBV7-2|TRBJ2-2|TRBD2|15
CASSPGLARTGELFF
TGTGCCAGCAGCCCGGGACTAGCCCGCACCGGGGAGCTGTTTTTT
>TRBV18|TRBJ2-7|TRBD2|16
CASAPTASGFSYEQYF
TGTGCCAGCGCACCGACGGCTAGCGGGTTCTCCTACGAGCAGTACTTC
>TRBV7-2|TRBJ2-3|TRBD2|18
CASSLAPRLAGGRDTQYF
TGTGCCAGCAGCTTAGCACCAAGACTAGCGGGGGGCCGGGATACGCAGTATTTT
>TRBV4-1|TRBJ2-7|TRBD2|17
CASSQGLSWREAYEQYF
TGCGCCAGCAGCCAAGGCCTCAGTTGGCGGGAGGCCTACGAGCAGTACTTC
>TRBV2|TRBJ1-5|.|14
CASSDSYSNQPQHF
TGTGCCAGCAGTGACAGTTATAGCAATCAGCCCCAGCATTTT
>TRBV11-3|TRBJ1-1|.|15
CASSGYAGSLLEAFF
TGTGCCAGCAGCGGTTACGCAGGGTCCCTACTTGAAGCTTTCTTT
>TRBV5-1|TRBJ1-6|.|16
CASTLSPVQGNSPLHF
TGCGCCAGCACCTTAAGTCCCGTACAGGGAAATTCACCCCTCCACTTT
>TRBV5-8|TRBJ1-6|.|13
CASSSTGFSPLHF
TGTGCCAGCAGCTCAACAGGGTTTTCACCCCTCCACTTT
>TRBV6-5|TRBJ2-1|TRBD2|15
CASSPASGGYNEQFF
TGTGCCAGCAGCCCGGCTAGCGGGGGGTACAATGAGCAGTTCTTC
>TRBV29-1|TRBJ2-5|TRBD2|11
CSAGTIETQYF
TGCAGCGCTGGGACTATAGAGACCCAGTACTTC
>TRBV18|TRBJ2-3|.|15
CASSYISGYTDTQYF
TGTGCCAGCTCATATATTAGCGGCTACACAGATACGCAGTATTTT
>TRBV6-1|TRBJ2-7|TRBD1|13
CASMRTGRYEQYF
TGTGCCAGCATGCGGACAGGGAGGTACGAGCAGTACTTC
>TRBV6-5|TRBJ2-5|TRBD1|15
CASSFQGAAWETQYF
TGTGCCAGCAGTTTCCAGGGGGCGGCCTGGGAGACCCAGTACTTC
>TRBV29-1|TRBJ2-1|TRBD1|14
CSVVGTEAYNEQFF
TGCAGCGTTGTAGGGACAGAAGCCTACAATGAGCAGTTCTTC
>TRBV18|TRBJ2-7|TRBD2|13
CASSPTSLHEQYF
TGTGCCAGCTCACCGACTAGCCTCCACGAGCAGTACTTC
>TRBV7-6|TRBJ1-1|TRBD1|14
CASSLFQGGTEAFF
TGTGCCAGCAGCTTATTTCAGGGGGGCACTGAAGCTTTCTTT
>TRBV5-5|TRBJ2-7|.|14
CASRRTEGNYEQYF
TGTGCCAGCAGACGGACAGAGGGGAACTACGAGCAGTACTTC
>TRBV19|TRBJ2-4|TRBD1|16
CASSIVGTGDKNIQYF
TGTGCCAGTAGTATAGTAGGGACAGGGGACAAAAACATTCAGTACTTC
>TRBV11-3|TRBJ2-3|TRBD2|18
CASSSRDLAGAITDTQYF
TGTGCCAGCAGCTCCAGGGACTTAGCGGGGGCCATCACAGATACGCAGTATTTT
>TRBV6-5|TRBJ2-7|.|13
CAIAENAGLEQYF
TGTGCCATCGCGGAAAACGCGGGGCTCGAGCAGTACTTC
>TRBV5-4|TRBJ2-7|TRBD1|15
CASSPSDRSSYEQYF
TGTGCCAGCAGCCCCTCGGACAGGAGCTCCTACGAGCAGTACTTC
>TRBV15|TRBJ2-7|.|17
CATSRGGGGGGLYEQYF
TGTGCCACCAGCAGAGGCGGGGGCGGAGGGGGGCTCTACGAGCAGTACTTC
>TRBV5-8|TRBJ2-1|.|18
CASEPTSYALAIVDEQFF
TGTGCCAGCGAACCCACGTCATACGCCCTAGCGATAGTCGATGAGCAGTTCTTC
>TRBV10-3|TRBJ2-7|TRBD2|13
CAISVGGRYEQYF
TGTGCCATCAGTGTCGGGGGGAGGTACGAGCAGTACTTC